This T cell receptor beta chain was identified during a study of blood T cell repertoires in COVID-19. Across the study: The United States, Italy and Spain supplied acute and convalescent COVID-19 samples. PBMCs, B-cell-depleted T cells, or T cells were the source of the cDNA or gDNA that made up the material.

The germline V gene has CDR1 MNHEY and CDR2 SMNVEV (reference sequence). The CDR3 is 15 amino acids. The V and J ends lost 0 bases and 1 base respectively, with 10 bases between them. In the source study's methods: Estimation of nucleated cell counts relied on the amplification of reference gene primers. Here immunoSEQ multiplex PCR was the method, and the copy in TCRdb shows in-frame clones only, minus some. The DNA gave D and trimming, while V, J and clone size come from that table. The table records more than 70,000 clones, roughly 87% of them present only once. This clone was recorded a few times.

The origin of this receptor is a man between 60 and 75 years old with acute or convalescent COVID-19. Sequencing was done on a sample of peripheral blood. This chain joins TRBV27 and TRBJ2-7; maybe TRBD2 (5 bases). CDR3 loop: CASSLSASSSYEQYF. The CDR3 bases are TGTGCCAGCAGTTTATCGGCTAGCTCTTCCTACGAGCAGTACTTC.